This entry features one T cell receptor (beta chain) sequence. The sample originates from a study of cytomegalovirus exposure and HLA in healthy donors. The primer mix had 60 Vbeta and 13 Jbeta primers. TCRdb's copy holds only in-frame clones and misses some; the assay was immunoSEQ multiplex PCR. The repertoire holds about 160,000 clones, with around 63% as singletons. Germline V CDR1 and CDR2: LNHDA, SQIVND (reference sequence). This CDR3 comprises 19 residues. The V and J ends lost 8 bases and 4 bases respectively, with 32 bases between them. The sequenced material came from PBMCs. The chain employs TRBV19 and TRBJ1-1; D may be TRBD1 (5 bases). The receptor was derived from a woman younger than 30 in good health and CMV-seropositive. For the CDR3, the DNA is TGTGCCAGTCAACCTTTTGGGGGGGTGGGACTCCACCGAGGCACTGAAGCTTTCTTT. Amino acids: CASQPFGGVGLHRGTEAFF.